The T cell receptor beta chain under discussion was sequenced for a study of T cell responses to AZD1222 COVID-19 vaccine. Points from the study as a whole: Of the AZD1222 recipients, only five to seven were seropositive at baseline. After two AZD1222 doses, spike-specific TCR breadth and depth rose versus day 0. Among spike-specific TCRs, nearly half reportedly target unmutated variant regions.

In germline, CDR1 is SGDLS, CDR2 YYNGEE. The germline V and J ends were trimmed by 4 bases and 0 bases, with 19 bases remaining between them. CDR3 size: 17 residues. TCRdb keeps only in-frame clones here, not all; method: immunoSEQ multiplex PCR. The table lists some 140,000 clones, 70% to 90% of them singletons. As concerns this clone: Its antigen is unknown.

Some second doses came at about 4 weeks and others at about 12 weeks; these were pooled. Material: peripheral blood, obtained 28 days after the second AZD1222 dose. This TCR was sampled from an adult who received the AZD1222 COVID-19 vaccine. The V and J genes are TRBV9 and TRBJ1-2, with TRBD1 as a possible D gene (6 bases). CDR3 nucleotide sequence: TGTGCCAGCAGCTTGTCCGGGACATCAAGGGCTAACTATGGCTACACCTTC. This encodes CASSLSGTSRANYGYTF.